The 13 T cell receptor beta chains in this list originate from one sample, sequenced in a study of a mutant IDH1 vaccine in newly diagnosed glioma. Sample time point: baseline, week 1 (first vaccination visit). This sample's treatment: pre-vaccination baseline after standard-of-care therapy. Using immunoSEQ multiplex PCR, the repertoire was profiled, and TCRdb retains in-frame clones only, with some absent. The sample lists about 24,000 clones; approximately 93% were seen once. Sequencing used PBMCs, obtained from a glioma patient treated with radiotherapy, temozolomide or both. These receptors all come from a man in his thirties or forties with glioma.

The V gene is TRBV7-9, the J gene TRBJ2-1; D is unresolved. Germline loops: CDR1 SEHNR, CDR2 FQNEAQ (reference sequence). With 0 bases removed from V and 4 bases from J, the gap between germline ends came to 7 bases. The CDR3 sequence is 14 residues long. In DNA form, the CDR3 reads TGTGCCAGCAGCTTAGCGACACTGTACAATGAGCAGTTCTTC. Its protein is CASSLATLYNEQFF.

The rearrangement joins TRBV19 to TRBJ1-5, with a possible D match to TRBD1 (6 bases). CDR3 length equals 13 residues. Germline V lookup: CDR1 LNHDA, CDR2 SQIVND (reference sequence). Trimming left V 6 bases short and J 4 bases short, with 10 bases between. CDR3: CASSRDINQPQHF. The CDR3 DNA reads as TGTGCCAGTAGCAGGGACATTAATCAGCCCCAGCATTTT.

The V and J genes are TRBV6-5 and TRBJ1-2; possibly TRBD1 for D (5 bases). The V and J ends lost 6 bases and 6 bases respectively, with 14 bases between them. This CDR3 has 13 amino acids. CDR1 MNHEY and CDR2 SVGAGI come from the germline V gene. CDR3 loop: CASSRGARDGYTF. Here the CDR3 DNA reads TGTGCCAGCAGCAGAGGGGCACGGGATGGCTACACCTTC.

The V and J genes are TRBV6-1 and TRBJ1-2, with D possibly TRBD1 on 6 matching bases. Trimming removed 1 base from V and 1 base from J, with 13 bases in between. This CDR3 has 16 amino acids. CDR1 is MNHNS and CDR2 is SASEGT in the germline V gene. CDR3 loop: CASSEGQGLGNYGYTF. CDR3 bases: TGTGCCAGCAGTGAAGGCCAGGGGTTAGGTAACTATGGCTACACCTTC.

The chain carries TRBV28 and TRBJ2-7, with 10 nucleotides matching TRBD2. Germline V gives CDR1 MDHEN, CDR2 SYDVKM. The CDR3 totals 14 residues. The V gene end was trimmed by 5 bases and the J gene end by 4 bases; junction bases not matched to a gene: 5. In nucleotides, the CDR3 is TGTGCCAGCAGTGGGACTAGCGAAAATTACGAGCAGTACTTC. It codes for CASSGTSENYEQYF.

The chain is built from TRBV29-1 and TRBJ2-5, with TRBD1 matching over 8 bases. Germline loops: CDR1 SQVTM, CDR2 ANQGSEA. The length of the CDR3 is 14 residues. Trimming cost V 7 bases and J 4 bases; bases outside gene matches: 11. This chain's CDR3 is CSGARGQGPETQYF. CDR3 DNA: TGCAGCGGGGCTCGTGGACAGGGCCCAGAGACCCAGTACTTC.

The chain uses TRBV10-3 and TRBJ1-1, with D perhaps TRBD1 (5 bases). Germline values: CDR1 ENHRY, CDR2 SYGVKD. Between the trimmed V and J ends, which lost 1 base and 2 bases, there was a span of 11 bases. The CDR3 totals 15 residues. The CDR3 DNA reads TGTGCCATCAGTGAGTTGGGGGGGTCTAACACTGAAGCTTTCTTT. This translates into CAISELGGSNTEAFF.

The V call is TRBV10-2, the J call TRBJ2-7; D is possibly TRBD1 or TRBD2 (5 bases each). V was shortened by 6 bases and J by 2 bases, with 14 bases between the two germline ends. This CDR3 is built from 14 residues. In germline, CDR1 is WSHSY, CDR2 SAAADI. The CDR3 DNA reads TGCGCCAGCAGGTCCGGGACGTTTACCTACGAGCAGTACTTC. Translating gives CASRSGTFTYEQYF.

V is TRBV18 and J is TRBJ1-3; D gene unclear. Germline V gene sequence: CDR1 KGHSH, CDR2 LQKENI. V gave up 3 bases and J gave up 0 bases, with 6 bases separating them. The CDR3 runs to 14 residues. CDR3 sequence reads: CASSPTDSGNTIYF. The DNA for the CDR3 is TGTGCCAGCTCACCCACGGACTCTGGAAACACCATATATTTT.

This clone was seen a single time. The chain joins TRBV5-4 to TRBJ1-1; 7 positions match TRBD1. The germline V gene encodes CDR1 SGHNT and CDR2 YYREEE (reference sequence). CDR3 length: 15 residues. V dropped 0 bases and J dropped 0; count of bases not matched to a gene: 2. CDR3 protein: CASSLARGMNTEAFF. Here the CDR3 DNA reads TGTGCCAGCAGCTTGGCCAGGGGGATGAACACTGAAGCTTTCTTT.

The chain carries TRBV7-9 and TRBJ1-1; D remains unclear. CDR3 length: 13 residues. Trimming pared 5 bases from V and 6 bases from J, leaving 13 bases between. Germline CDR1 SEHNR, CDR2 FQNEAQ (reference sequence). The CDR3 spells CASSPDERAEAFF. CDR3 bases: TGTGCCAGCAGCCCCGATGAGAGGGCTGAAGCTTTCTTT.

This clone was observed a single time. This rearrangement joins TRBV6-6 to TRBJ2-2, with 9 bases aligning to TRBD1. This CDR3 is built from 16 residues. V trimming: 8 bases; J trimming: 2 bases; junction bases outside the gene matches: 9. Germline lookup yields CDR1 MNHNY and CDR2 SVGAGI (reference sequence). The CDR3 DNA follows: TGTGCCAGCCATCGATGGACAGGGGATAACACCGGGGAGCTGTTTTTT. Translated, it gives CASHRWTGDNTGELFF.

The CDR3 here is CASSLGPLTGPDQPQHF. CDR3 DNA: TGCGCCAGCAGCTTGGGGCCTCTCACAGGGCCCGATCAGCCCCAGCATTTT. The chain couples TRBV5-1 to TRBJ1-5, with a tentative D call TRBD1 (6 bases). The ends were cut back, 0 bases at V and 5 bases at J, with 18 bases in the middle. The CDR3 length is 17 residues. Germline loops: CDR1 SGHRS, CDR2 YFSETQ.